This TCR beta chain was captured in a study of blood T cell repertoires in COVID-19. Study details: Acute-phase and convalescent COVID-19 samples originated in the United States, Italy and Spain.

V was clipped by 10 bases and J by 0 bases, with 7 bases between them. In germline, CDR1 is MNHEY, CDR2 SVGAGI. CDR3 length equals 12 residues. The repertoire was sequenced with immunoSEQ multiplex PCR; TCRdb's copy has only in-frame clones and lacks some. The sample contains just over 80,000 clones, more than 75% of which appear only once. The sample comprised peripheral blood. The clonotype comes from a woman aged 80 or over with active or convalescent COVID-19. V gene TRBV6-5 combines with J gene TRBJ1-3, with D maybe TRBD1 (5 bases). The CDR3, as DNA: TGTGCCACGACAGCCTCTGGAAACACCATATATTTT. Translating gives CATTASGNTIYF.